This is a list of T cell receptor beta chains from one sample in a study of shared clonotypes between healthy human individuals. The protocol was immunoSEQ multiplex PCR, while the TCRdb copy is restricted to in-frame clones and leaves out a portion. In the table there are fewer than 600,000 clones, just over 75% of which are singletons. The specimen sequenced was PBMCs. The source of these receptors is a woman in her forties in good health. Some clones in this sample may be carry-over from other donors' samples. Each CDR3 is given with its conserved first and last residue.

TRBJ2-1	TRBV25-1	CASSELRGTSYNEQFF
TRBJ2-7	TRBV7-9	CASSSGVAAYEQYF
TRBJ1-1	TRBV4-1	CASSQGLANTEAFF
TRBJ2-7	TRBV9	CASSVVVSFSYEQYF
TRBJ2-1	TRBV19	CASSGGRDQREQFF
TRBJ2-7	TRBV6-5	CASSYSGDTTYEQYF
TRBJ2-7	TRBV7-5	CVRTQWWGTSGISSYEQYF
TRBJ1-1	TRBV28	CASSSGTGLGTEAFF
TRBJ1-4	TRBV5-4	CASSVDRGNNEKLFF
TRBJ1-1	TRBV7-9	CASSLGTTGYGTEAFF
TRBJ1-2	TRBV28	CASSSRTGDGYTF
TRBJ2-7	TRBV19	CASSPLRRGRDFYEQYF
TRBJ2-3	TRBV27	CASSFDYSTDTQYF
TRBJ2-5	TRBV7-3	CASSSGAEETQYF
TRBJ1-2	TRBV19	CASSTPGLNYGYTF
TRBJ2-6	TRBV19	CASSIGGRVLSGANVLTF
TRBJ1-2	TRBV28	CASRADRGYRGYTF
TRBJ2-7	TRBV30	CAWKDPNGPYEQYF
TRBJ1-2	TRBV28	CASSFGWGYTF
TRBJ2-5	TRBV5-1	CASSGSPQETQYF
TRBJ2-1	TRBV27	CASSLGGYNEQFF
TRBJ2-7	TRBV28	CASSRAGGAYEQYF